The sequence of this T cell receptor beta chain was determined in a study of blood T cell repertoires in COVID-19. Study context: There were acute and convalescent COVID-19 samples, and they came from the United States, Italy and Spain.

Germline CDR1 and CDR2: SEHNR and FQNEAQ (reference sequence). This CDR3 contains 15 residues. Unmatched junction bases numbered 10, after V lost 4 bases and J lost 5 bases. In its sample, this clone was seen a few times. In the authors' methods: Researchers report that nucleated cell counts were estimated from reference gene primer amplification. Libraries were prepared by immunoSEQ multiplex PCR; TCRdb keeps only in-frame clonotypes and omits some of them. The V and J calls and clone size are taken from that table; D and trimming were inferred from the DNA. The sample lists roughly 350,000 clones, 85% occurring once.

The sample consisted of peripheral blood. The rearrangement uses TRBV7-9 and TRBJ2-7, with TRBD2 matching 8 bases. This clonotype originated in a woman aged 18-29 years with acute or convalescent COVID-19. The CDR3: CASSSDFGGADEQYF. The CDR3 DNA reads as TGTGCCAGCAGCTCGGACTTCGGGGGGGCGGACGAGCAGTACTTC. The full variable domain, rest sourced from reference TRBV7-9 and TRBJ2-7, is DTGVSQNPRHKITKRGQNVTFRCDPISEHNRLYWYRQTLGQGPEFLTYFQNEAQLEKSRLLSDRFSAERPKGSFSTLEIQRTEQGDSAMYLCASSSDFGGADEQYFGPGTRLTVT.